Each of the 30 T cell receptor beta chains below was sequenced from the same sample in a study of relationships among human T cell subsets. After CD4+CD56+ natural killer T cells were removed, anti-CD294 beads selected CD4+CD25-CD294+ Th2 cells. From mRNA, alpha and beta CDR3 regions were amplified using semiquantitative ARM-PCR. Exponential amplification used communal superprimers after tagged nested gene-specific primers in ARM-PCR. One entry per CDR3 protein, called by TCRdb with MiXCR from the multiplex PCR reads. The repertoire includes under 5,000 distinct CDR3 sequences, roughly 50% of them detected once, and 2.8% sits in the top ten. The sequenced sample was CD4+ Th2 cells sorted from blood. These receptors all stem from a man between 40 and 49 years old in good health.

The chain has TRBV6-5 and TRBJ2-1, with D possibly matching TRBD1 (5 bases). The germline V gene has CDR1 MNHEY and CDR2 SVGAGI. The CDR3 consists of 11 residues. Trimming pared 8 bases from V and 9 bases from J, leaving 11 bases between. In nucleotides, the CDR3 is TGTGCCAGCTGGTGGGGCTCTGAGCAGTTCTTC. Translation: CASWWGSEQFF.

J is TRBJ1-6 and V is TRBV20-1; no firm D call. Germline V gene sequence: CDR1 DFQATT, CDR2 SNEGSKA (reference sequence). The CDR3 is 12 residues long. V was pared by 4 bases and J by 6 bases, with 7 bases between. CDR3 nucleotides: TGCAGTGCTATGACACCTAATTCACCCCTCCACTTT. This translates into CSAMTPNSPLHF.

This clonotype has just a few counts. The V call is TRBV27, the J call TRBJ2-1; 11 bases are a match to TRBD2. This CDR3 has 17 amino acids. Germline loops: CDR1 MNHEY, CDR2 SMNVEV (reference sequence). With V trimmed by 3 bases and J by 4 bases, 8 bases remained unmatched. Written as DNA, the CDR3 is TGTGCCAGCAGTTTTTCTAGCGGGAGGAGGGGGTACAATGAGCAGTTCTTC. Encoded protein: CASSFSSGRRGYNEQFF.

This chain links TRBV28 with TRBJ2-1; 14 nucleotides line up with TRBD2. This CDR3 region has 14 residues. CDR1 MDHEN and CDR2 SYDVKM come from the germline V gene. J gave up 10 bases and V 4 bases, and 3 bases lay outside the gene matches. CDR3 region: CASSWTSGGREQFF. The CDR3, as DNA: TGTGCCAGCAGTTGGACTAGCGGGGGGCGGGAGCAGTTCTTC.

A remark on this clonotype: The junction departs from germline at one end; a sequencing error may be responsible. The chain has TRBV5-4 and TRBJ2-3, with 7 bases fitting TRBD1. Germline V gives CDR1 SGHNT, CDR2 YYREEE (reference sequence). This CDR3 comprises 16 residues. The DNA for the CDR3 is TGCGCCAGCAGCCATGGAGTAGACAGGGACATAGATACGCAGTATTTT. Translation gives CASSHGVDRDIDTQYF.

The chain recombines TRBV20-1 with TRBJ2-1, with TRBD2 matching 10 bases. The CDR3 is 15 residues long. The germline gives CDR1 DFQATT, CDR2 SNEGSKA (reference sequence). V lost 5 bases to trimming and J lost 7 bases; unmatched junction nucleotides: 11. CDR3 coding DNA: TGCAGTGCTTCGGGTTCAGCGGGAGGGCCTAATGAGCAGTTCTTC. Its protein is CSASGSAGGPNEQFF.

This clonotype ranks as large (0.1 to 1%). The chain couples TRBV6-6 to TRBJ2-1; perhaps TRBD1 as D (5 bases). V was clipped by 0 bases and J by 7 bases, with 16 bases between them. This CDR3 comprises 16 residues. The germline gives CDR1 MNHNY, CDR2 SVGAGI (reference sequence). This CDR3 is CASSYSKEKGLNEQFF. Written as DNA, the CDR3 is TGTGCCAGCAGTTACTCGAAAGAAAAGGGGTTGAATGAGCAGTTCTTC.

The chain recombines TRBV28 with TRBJ1-5; the match to TRBD1 covers 9 bases. Per germline, CDR1 MDHEN and CDR2 SYDVKM. The CDR3 is 18 amino acids. V dropped 4 bases and J dropped 4; count of bases not matched to a gene: 14. The DNA of the CDR3 is TGTGCCAGCAGTTACATTTCCGGGACAGGGCCCTCTAATCAGCCCCAGCATTTT. Translated: CASSYISGTGPSNQPQHF.

Written as DNA, the CDR3 is TGTGCCAGCAGCCCCGGAAGGGAGGTAGATACGCAGTATTTT. It yields the protein CASSPGREVDTQYF. V and J are TRBV6-5 and TRBJ2-3, with D perhaps matching TRBD2 (6 bases). The CDR3 runs 14 residues. Germline lookup yields CDR1 MNHEY and CDR2 SVGAGI. V dropped 6 bases and J dropped 5 bases, with 15 bases sitting between them.

There are a few counts of this clonotype. As DNA, the CDR3 is TGTGCCATCAGTGAGCCCAACTATGGCTACACCTTC. Translated: CAISEPNYGYTF. The chain has TRBV10-3 and TRBJ1-2, with D unclear. The CDR3 covers 12 residues. Trimming took off 2 bases at V and 2 bases at J, with 3 bases between the two ends. The germline V gene has CDR1 ENHRY and CDR2 SYGVKD.

The V call is TRBV28, the J call TRBJ2-2, with 7 bases lining up with TRBD1. CDR1 and CDR2 from the germline V gene are MDHEN and SYDVKM. V shed 7 bases, J shed 1 base, and the junction held 3 bases outside the gene matches. The CDR3 is 14 amino acids. This CDR3 is CASTGTVNTGELFF. The DNA of the CDR3 is TGTGCCAGCACCGGGACAGTGAACACCGGGGAGCTGTTTTTT.

The chain combines TRBV18 with TRBJ2-1; TRBD2 might be the D (5 bases). Deletions cut 2 bases from V and 10 bases from J, with 15 bases between. Germline CDR1 is KGHSH and CDR2 is LQKENI. CDR3 length equals 14 residues. The CDR3 coding sequence is TGTGCCAGCTCACCAGGGGTCTCCCCTAGCGAGCAGTTCTTC. Translation gives CASSPGVSPSEQFF.

This chain joins TRBV11-2 and TRBJ2-3, with 12 nucleotides matching TRBD2. Trimming removed 4 bases from V and 0 bases from J; junction bases left unmatched: 8. Germline V gives CDR1 SGHAT, CDR2 FQNNGV. There are 18 residues in the CDR3. The CDR3 sequence is CASSSRRTSGVSTDTQYF. The CDR3 bases are TGTGCCAGCAGCTCTCGCCGGACTAGCGGGGTCAGCACAGATACGCAGTATTTT. Complete variable domain (other parts from reference TRBV11-2 and TRBJ2-3): EAGVAQSPRYKIIEKRQSVAFWCNPISGHATLYWYQQILGQGPKLLIQFQNNGVVDDSQLPKDRFSAERLKGVDSTLKIQPAKLEDSAVYLCASSSRRTSGVSTDTQYFGPGTRLTVL.

The table lists this clonotype with a few counts. The CDR3 DNA is TGCAGTGCTATTTTAAGGGCCCAAGAGACCCAGTACTTC. Amino acids: CSAILRAQETQYF. This sequence joins TRBV20-1 and TRBJ2-5; D gene uncertain. The V end was cut by 4 bases, the J end by 1 base, with 10 bases between. The CDR3 runs 13 residues. CDR1 and CDR2 (germline): DFQATT, SNEGSKA (reference sequence).

This clonotype was detected only a few times. The chain is built from TRBV18 and TRBJ1-1, with D unclear. CDR3 length equals 15 residues. The germline V gene has CDR1 KGHSH and CDR2 LQKENI. Trimming removed 2 bases from V and 1 base from J, with 11 bases in between. The DNA of the CDR3 is TGTGCCAGCTCACCATCCACTTTACGGAACACTGAAGCTTTCTTT. Translating it yields CASSPSTLRNTEAFF.

This clonotype was seen a few times. This sequence joins TRBV28 and TRBJ2-3, with unresolved D. The CDR3 is 12 residues long. CDR1 and CDR2 (germline): MDHEN, SYDVKM. V shed 8 bases and J shed 2 bases, with 8 bases lying between them. For the CDR3, the DNA is TGTGCCAGCCACGACACCACAGATACGCAGTATTTT. Protein sequence: CASHDTTDTQYF.

This sequence joins TRBV6-6 and TRBJ2-2; D may be TRBD1 (5 bases). V was cut by 2 bases and J by 5 bases, with 12 bases left in between. Germline CDR1 and CDR2: MNHNY and SVGAGI (reference sequence). The CDR3 has 15 residues. The CDR3 DNA reads TGTGCCAGCAGTTACATCCAGGGTCCAACCGGGGAGCTGTTTTTT. Translating gives CASSYIQGPTGELFF.

The count of this clonotype is one. The chain couples TRBV29-1 to TRBJ1-1; TRBD1 agrees at 8 bases. Looked up from germline, CDR1 is SQVTM and CDR2 is ANQGSEA. V dropped 5 bases and J dropped 5; count of bases not matched to a gene: 4. This CDR3 region has 12 residues. CDR3: CSVSRGQTEAFF. In nucleotides, the CDR3 is TGCAGCGTTAGCAGGGGGCAGACTGAAGCTTTCTTT. The full variable domain, its missing parts supplied by reference TRBV29-1 and TRBJ1-1, is SAVISQKPSRDICQRGTSLTIQCQVDSQVTMMFWYRQQPGQSLTLIATANQGSEATYESGFVIDKFPISRPNLTFSTLTVSNMSPEDSSIYLCSVSRGQTEAFFGQGTRLTVV.

The J gene is TRBJ2-3, the V gene TRBV7-2, with unresolved D. The germline gives CDR1 SGHTA, CDR2 FQGNSA. This CDR3 spans 14 amino acids. The germline V and J ends were trimmed by 4 bases and 4 bases, with 12 bases remaining between them. Here the CDR3 DNA reads TGTGCCAGCAGCTCCCCCCCCACGGCAGATACGCAGTATTTT. Amino acids: CASSSPPTADTQYF. The complete variable domain, with remaining parts taken from reference TRBV7-2 and TRBJ2-3, reads GAGVSQSPSNKVTEKGKDVELRCDPISGHTALYWYRQSLGQGLEFLIYFQGNSAPDKSGLPSDRFSAERTGGSVSTLTIQRTQQEDSAVYLCASSSPPTADTQYFGPGTRLTVL.

This rearrangement joins TRBV27 to TRBJ1-2, with a tentative D call TRBD1 (5 bases). The CDR3 runs to 16 residues. Trimming took 6 bases from V and 0 from J, leaving 17 bases between them. The germline CDR1 and CDR2 sequences are MNHEY and SMNVEV (reference sequence). CDR3 residues: CASSLQRGRANYGYTF. For the CDR3, the DNA is TGTGCCAGCAGCCTCCAGCGGGGCAGAGCTAACTATGGCTACACCTTC.

This chain uses TRBV10-1 with TRBJ2-3; perhaps TRBD2 as D (5 bases). The CDR3 is 15 amino acids. V was clipped by 3 bases and J by 4 bases, with 14 bases between them. Germline CDR1 WNHNN, CDR2 SYGVQD (reference sequence). The CDR3 region is CASSDAQAGPDTQYF. For the CDR3, the DNA is TGCGCCAGCAGTGATGCGCAGGCGGGTCCAGATACGCAGTATTTT.

The chain carries TRBV6-1 and TRBJ2-5; D is unresolved. V lost 6 bases, J lost 4 bases, and 12 bases lay in between. This CDR3 spans 13 amino acids. Germline V gene lookup returns CDR1 MNHNS and CDR2 SASEGT. In nucleotides, the CDR3 is TGTGCCAGCAGCCCCGGACGTCCAGAGACCCAGTACTTC. Protein: CASSPGRPETQYF.

The rearrangement uses TRBV6-5 and TRBJ1-3; D not certain. The CDR3 has 14 residues. Germline V gene sequence: CDR1 MNHEY, CDR2 SVGAGI. V was cut by 5 bases and J by 0 bases, with 8 bases left in between. The CDR3 spells CASSSESSGNTIYF. The CDR3 DNA sequence: TGTGCCAGCAGTAGTGAGAGCTCTGGAAACACCATATATTTT.

On this clonotype itself: A read error may produce the germline difference seen at one junction end. V is TRBV11-2 and J is TRBJ1-2; the D is unclear. The germline gives CDR1 SGHAT, CDR2 FQNNGV. CDR3 length: 15 residues. This CDR3 reads CASSLEVVSLVGYTF. In nucleotides, the CDR3 is TGTGCCAGCAGCCTAGAAGTCGTCTCATTGGTTGGCTACACCTTC.

In this sample, this clonotype is large. CDR3 in amino acids: CSVVKAVGEQYF. CDR3 bases: TGCAGCGTGGTGAAAGCGGTGGGCGAGCAGTACTTC. V is TRBV29-1 and J is TRBJ2-7; the D gene is possibly TRBD2 (5 bases). Germline V gene lookup returns CDR1 SQVTM and CDR2 ANQGSEA. The V end lost 6 bases, the J end lost 6 bases, and 15 bases lay between the germline ends. CDR3 length: 12 amino acids.

This clonotype was seen only a few times. The gene calls are TRBV20-1 and TRBJ2-7, with D perhaps TRBD1 (7 bases). Germline V gene lookup returns CDR1 DFQATT and CDR2 SNEGSKA (reference sequence). The CDR3 length is 13 residues. The ends were cut back, 4 bases at V and 1 base at J, with 11 bases in the middle. CDR3 residues: CSATQGGSYEQYF. Here the CDR3 DNA reads TGCAGTGCTACGCAGGGGGGATCCTACGAGCAGTACTTC.

This clonotype was observed a handful of times. Written as DNA, the CDR3 is TGTGCCAGCAGCCCGGGGACCATAAAGCTTAGACAGACCCAGTACTTC. It encodes CASSPGTIKLRQTQYF. The gene calls are TRBV7-8 and TRBJ2-5; D could derive from TRBD1 or TRBD2 (5 bases each). Per germline, CDR1 SGHVS and CDR2 FQNEAQ. This CDR3 contains 16 residues. Trimming stripped 5 bases from V and 6 bases from J, with 22 bases between.

The chain recombines TRBV11-2 with TRBJ2-1; 7 nucleotides align to TRBD1. The CDR3 is 15 amino acids. CDR1 and CDR2 (germline): SGHAT, FQNNGV. V was clipped by 3 bases and J by 4 bases; unmatched bases: 6. The CDR3 DNA follows: TGTGCCAGCAGCTTCAGGGGGAAAGATTACAATGAGCAGTTCTTC. Protein sequence: CASSFRGKDYNEQFF.

V and J are TRBV30 and TRBJ2-5; D might be TRBD1 (6 bases). V was pared by 3 bases and J by 6 bases, with 17 bases between. CDR3 size: 14 residues. Germline V gene lookup returns CDR1 GTSNPN and CDR2 SVGIG (reference sequence). This CDR3 reads CAWSRSGGYQTQYF. CDR3 nucleotides: TGTGCCTGGAGCCGCAGTGGGGGCTATCAGACCCAGTACTTC. Combining the CDR3 with reference TRBV30 and TRBJ2-5 gives the whole variable domain SQTIHQWPATLVQPVGSPLSLECTVEGTSNPNLYWYRQAAGRGLQLLFYSVGIGQISSEVPQNLSASRPQDRQFILSSKKLLLSDSGFYLCAWSRSGGYQTQYFGPGTRLLVL.

This clonotype is large by share. Here the CDR3 DNA reads TGTGCCAGCTCTAGTCCGGGACGGTCCACAGATACGCAGTATTTT. This codes for CASSSPGRSTDTQYF. The V gene is TRBV27, the J gene TRBJ2-3; the D gene could be TRBD1 or TRBD2 (5 bases each). Deletions cut 8 bases from V and 2 bases from J, with 17 bases between. Per the germline V gene, CDR1 is MNHEY and CDR2 is SMNVEV (reference sequence). The CDR3 extends over 15 amino acids.